These 18 T cell receptor beta chains were sequenced from one sample in a study of shared clonotypes between healthy human individuals. Only in-frame clones appear in the TCRdb table, and some are missing; sequencing was by immunoSEQ multiplex PCR. The table shows approximately 500,000 clones, with over 60% occurring only once. Source material: PBMCs. Receptors originate from a woman aged 40 to 49 in good health. Some clones in this sample may be carry-over from other donors' samples.

The chain employs TRBV27 and TRBJ1-2; 7 bases map to TRBD1. The CDR3 runs to 14 residues. Germline V gene sequence: CDR1 MNHEY, CDR2 SMNVEV (reference sequence). V gave up 5 bases and J gave up 4 bases; unmatched junction bases: 7. CDR3 amino acids: CASSPGGGVYGYTF. In nucleotides, the CDR3 is TGTGCCAGCAGTCCGGGAGGGGGCGTCTATGGCTACACCTTC.

As regards this clone: This may stem from a read error, because a much larger clone lies one nucleotide away. The rearrangement links TRBV7-3 to TRBJ2-2, with 11 positions matching TRBD2. V shed 6 bases, J shed 5 bases, and the junction held 2 bases outside the gene matches. CDR3 length: 14 residues. The germline gives CDR1 SGHTA, CDR2 FQGTGA. CDR3 amino acids: CASSLAGGTGELFF. Written as DNA, the CDR3 is TGTGCCAGCAGTTTAGCGGGAGGGACCGGGGAGCTGTTTTTT.

The rearrangement links TRBV15 to TRBJ2-5; D is uncertain. With 3 bases removed from V and 3 bases from J, the gap between germline ends came to 11 bases. CDR1 LNHNV and CDR2 YYDKDF come from the germline V gene (reference sequence). The length of the CDR3 is 14 residues. CDR3 in DNA: TGTGCCACCAGCAGCCCTCCTGCGGAAGAGACCCAGTACTTC. Encoded protein: CATSSPPAEETQYF.

The chain combines TRBV9 with TRBJ1-5, with 7 bases fitting TRBD1. This CDR3 spans 15 amino acids. J gave up 2 bases and V 4 bases, and 6 bases lay outside the gene matches. Germline V gene data show CDR1 as SGDLS and CDR2 as YYNGEE. CDR3 nucleotide sequence: TGTGCCAGCAGCCCAGGGACAGCGGGCAATCAGCCCCAGCATTTT. Its translation is CASSPGTAGNQPQHF.

This chain uses TRBV11-3 with TRBJ2-1; D is unresolved. Trimming cost V 4 bases and J 6 bases, with 7 bases left between them. CDR1 SGHNT and CDR2 YENEEA come from the germline V gene. This CDR3 spans 12 amino acids. The CDR3 spells CASSSASNEQFF. The CDR3 DNA is TGTGCCAGCAGCTCGGCCAGCAATGAGCAGTTCTTC.

This chain uses TRBV28 with TRBJ1-1; 10 nucleotides match TRBD1. The V and J ends lost 6 bases and 5 bases, in that order; junction bases with no gene match: 9. CDR1 is MDHEN and CDR2 is SYDVKM in the germline V gene. This CDR3 is 15 amino acids long. CDR3 region: CASSLLGDRGTEAFF. DNA for the CDR3: TGTGCCAGCAGCTTGCTTGGGGACAGGGGAACTGAAGCTTTCTTT.

This clone was picked up one time. The chain employs TRBV5-4 and TRBJ1-2; the D is unclear. CDR1 and CDR2 (germline): SGHNT, YYREEE (reference sequence). With 4 bases removed from V and 2 bases from J, the gap between germline ends came to 9 bases. This CDR3 contains 13 residues. The CDR3 nucleotides read TGTGCCAGCAGCCTCCCAGGAAACTATGGCTACACCTTC. This gives the protein CASSLPGNYGYTF.

The chain carries TRBV5-5 and TRBJ1-4; 7 nucleotides line up with TRBD1. The germline V gene encodes CDR1 SGHKS and CDR2 YYEKEE (reference sequence). This CDR3 comprises 14 residues. The V and J ends lost 4 bases and 5 bases, in that order; junction bases with no gene match: 5. The CDR3 here is CASSQGTANEKLFF. The DNA of the CDR3 is TGTGCCAGCAGCCAGGGGACAGCGAATGAAAAACTGTTTTTT.

The chain has TRBV7-9 and TRBJ2-7, with 7 bases lining up with TRBD1. Per germline, CDR1 SEHNR and CDR2 FQNEAQ (reference sequence). This CDR3 contains 15 residues. Trimming took 5 bases from V and 2 from J; bases not matched to a gene: 9. CDR3 sequence (DNA): TGTGCCAGCAGCCACCCGGGACAGCACCCCTACGAGCAGTACTTC. Translating it yields CASSHPGQHPYEQYF.

V and J are TRBV28 and TRBJ2-7; 9 bases line up with TRBD1. CDR1 is MDHEN and CDR2 is SYDVKM in the germline V gene. V dropped 7 bases and J dropped 4; count of bases not matched to a gene: 11. CDR3 length: 15 residues. For the CDR3, the DNA is TGTGCCAGCATAAGGGACAGGGTGTCCGGGTACGAGCAGTACTTC. Protein sequence: CASIRDRVSGYEQYF.

This chain connects TRBV9 to TRBJ1-1, with 7 bases that match TRBD1. The CDR3 runs 14 residues. Germline values: CDR1 SGDLS, CDR2 YYNGEE. V shed 3 bases, J shed 1 base, and the junction held 3 bases outside the gene matches. In DNA, the CDR3 is TGTGCCAGCAGCGCGACAGGGCAGAACACTGAAGCTTTCTTT. The encoded protein is CASSATGQNTEAFF.

This chain uses TRBV30 with TRBJ2-3, with D possibly being TRBD1 (6 bases). Germline loops: CDR1 GTSNPN, CDR2 SVGIG (reference sequence). The CDR3 is 14 amino acids. V lost 2 bases and J lost 4, with 13 bases in between. CDR3 region: CAWSSGVVPDTQYF. The CDR3 DNA follows: TGTGCCTGGAGTTCAGGGGTCGTCCCAGATACGCAGTATTTT.

The chain joins TRBV2 to TRBJ2-1, with 10 bases matching TRBD2. This CDR3 is built from 14 residues. From germline, CDR1 is SNHLY and CDR2 FYNNEI. V lost 6 bases to trimming and J lost 9 bases; unmatched junction nucleotides: 8. DNA for the CDR3: TGTGCCAGCAGGGGGACTAGCGTTGTAGGTGAGCAGTTCTTC. Protein sequence: CASRGTSVVGEQFF.

The table lists this clone with a count of one. The chain links TRBV4-3 to TRBJ1-4, with D possibly matching TRBD1 (5 bases). The germline CDR1 and CDR2 sequences are LGHNA and YSLEER. The CDR3 runs to 15 residues. V shed 0 bases and J shed 8 bases, with 13 bases lying between them. As DNA, the CDR3 is TGCGCCAGCAGCCAAGATCGGGGGGTTTTAGAAAAACTGTTTTTT. It yields the protein CASSQDRGVLEKLFF.

This chain uses TRBV18 with TRBJ1-4; weak D call: TRBD1 (5 bases). Germline CDR1 KGHSH, CDR2 LQKENI. The CDR3 is 13 residues long. V lost 8 bases and J lost 4, with 11 bases in between. Here the CDR3 DNA reads TGTGCCAGCCAGAGGGACGGTAATGAAAAACTGTTTTTT. Translation: CASQRDGNEKLFF.

The V gene is TRBV7-9, the J gene TRBJ1-4; D might be TRBD1 (6 bases). This CDR3 is 14 amino acids long. The V gene's germline CDR1 is SEHNR and CDR2 FQNEAQ (reference sequence). V was trimmed by 2 bases and J by 5 bases, leaving 9 bases between them. The CDR3 is CASSLRTANEKLFF. The CDR3 nucleotides read TGTGCCAGCAGCTTAAGGACAGCGAATGAAAAACTGTTTTTT.

This clone was recorded once. At one boundary the junction diverges from the germline segment, which might be a read error. The V gene is TRBV5-4, the J gene TRBJ1-1, with no clear D. The CDR3 loop spans 14 amino acids. In germline, CDR1 is SGHNT, CDR2 YYREEE (reference sequence). The CDR3 DNA reads as TGCGCCAGCAGCCAACGTACGTCGAGCACTGAAGCTTTCTTT. It specifies CASSQRTSSTEAFF. The full variable domain, completed using reference TRBV5-4 and TRBJ1-1, is ETGVTQSPTHLIKTRGQQVTLRCSSQSGHNTVSWYQQALGQGPQFIFQYYREEENGRGNFPPRFSGLQFPNYSSELNVNALELDDSALYLCASSQRTSSTEAFFGQGTRLTVV.

The chain is built from TRBV2 and TRBJ2-7; D is undetermined. The germline V gene encodes CDR1 SNHLY and CDR2 FYNNEI. CDR3 length: 11 residues. The V end lost 7 bases, the J end lost 3 bases, and 7 bases lay between the germline ends. CDR3 nucleotides: TGTGCCAGCACGGTCAGCTACGAGCAGTACTTC. Protein product: CASTVSYEQYF.